Described below is a single T cell receptor (beta chain) sequence and its context. Its antigen remains unknown. This sample was taken from a study of cytomegalovirus exposure and HLA in healthy donors. Findings and caveats of the study: Looking again later, the authors saw that most CMV-associated TCR beta chains seemed HLA-restricted. In vitro confirmation showed a few CMV-associated chains to be CMV antigen specific.

A multiplex PCR was run with 60 Vbeta primers and 13 Jbeta primers. This table comes from immunoSEQ multiplex PCR, and its TCRdb copy is limited to in-frame clones, with some not included. Here the sample spans 150,000 to 200,000 clones, around 75% being singletons. This CDR3 comprises 14 residues. Germline CDR1 reads SGHRS; CDR2 reads YFSETQ. V shed 4 bases, J shed 3 bases, and the junction held 3 bases outside the gene matches. This clonotype was sampled from a woman aged 40-49 years in good health and CMV-seropositive. Sequencing used PBMCs. The V gene is TRBV5-1, the J gene TRBJ2-1; 8 bases match TRBD2. In DNA, the CDR3 is TGCGCCAGCAGCCCTACTAGCGGCTACAATGAGCAGTTCTTC. Translation: CASSPTSGYNEQFF.